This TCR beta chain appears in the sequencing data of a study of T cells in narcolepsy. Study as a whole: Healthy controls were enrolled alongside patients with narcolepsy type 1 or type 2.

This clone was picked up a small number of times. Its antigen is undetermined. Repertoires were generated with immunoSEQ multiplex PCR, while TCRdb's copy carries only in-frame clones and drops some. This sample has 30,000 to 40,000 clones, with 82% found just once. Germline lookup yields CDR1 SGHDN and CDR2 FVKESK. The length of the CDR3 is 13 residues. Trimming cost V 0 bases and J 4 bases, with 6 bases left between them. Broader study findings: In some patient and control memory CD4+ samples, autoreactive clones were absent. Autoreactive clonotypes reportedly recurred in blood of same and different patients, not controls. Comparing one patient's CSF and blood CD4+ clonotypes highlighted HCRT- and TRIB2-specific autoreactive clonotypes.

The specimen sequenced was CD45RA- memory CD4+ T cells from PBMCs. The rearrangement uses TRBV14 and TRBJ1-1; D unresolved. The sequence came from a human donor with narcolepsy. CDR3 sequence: CASSQEERTEAFF. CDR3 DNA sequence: TGTGCCAGCAGCCAAGAAGAGCGCACTGAAGCTTTCTTT. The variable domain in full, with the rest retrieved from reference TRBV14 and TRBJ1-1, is EAGVTQFPSHSVIEKGQTVTLRCDPISGHDNLYWYRRVMGKEIKFLLHFVKESKQDESGMPNNRFLAERTGGTYSTLKVQPAELEDSGVYFCASSQEERTEAFFGQGTRLTVV.